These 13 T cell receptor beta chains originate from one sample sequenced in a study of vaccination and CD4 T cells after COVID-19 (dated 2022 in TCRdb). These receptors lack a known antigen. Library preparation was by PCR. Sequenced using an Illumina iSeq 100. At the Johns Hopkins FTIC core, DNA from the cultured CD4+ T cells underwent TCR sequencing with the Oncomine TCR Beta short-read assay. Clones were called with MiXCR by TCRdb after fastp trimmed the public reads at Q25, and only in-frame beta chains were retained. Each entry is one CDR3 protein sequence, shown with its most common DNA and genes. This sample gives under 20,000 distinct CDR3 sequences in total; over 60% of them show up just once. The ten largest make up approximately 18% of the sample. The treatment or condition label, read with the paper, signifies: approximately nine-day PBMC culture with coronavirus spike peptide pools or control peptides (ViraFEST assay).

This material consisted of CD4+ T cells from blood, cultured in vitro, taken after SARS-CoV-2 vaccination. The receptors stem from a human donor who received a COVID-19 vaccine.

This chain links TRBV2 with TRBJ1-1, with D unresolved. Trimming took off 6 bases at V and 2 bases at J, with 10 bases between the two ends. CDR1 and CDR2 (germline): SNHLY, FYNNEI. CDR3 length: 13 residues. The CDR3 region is CASRPTPNTEAFF. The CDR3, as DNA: TGTGCCAGCAGACCGACCCCTAACACTGAAGCTTTCTTT. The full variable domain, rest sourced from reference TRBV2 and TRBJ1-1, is EPEVTQTPSHQVTQMGQEVILRCVPISNHLYFYWYRQILGQKVEFLVSFYNNEISEKSEIFDDQFSVERPDGSNFTLKIRSTKLEDSAMYFCASRPTPNTEAFFGQGTRLTVV.

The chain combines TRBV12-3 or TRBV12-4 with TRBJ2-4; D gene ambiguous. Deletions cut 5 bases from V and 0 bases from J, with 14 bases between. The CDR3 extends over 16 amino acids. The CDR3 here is CASSLIRTLAKNIQYF. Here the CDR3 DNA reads TGTGCCAGCAGTCTCATCAGAACACTAGCCAAAAACATTCAGTACTTC.

This chain's CDR3 is CSASPGGNRYTEAFF. The CDR3, as DNA: TGCAGTGCTAGTCCGGGGGGGAATAGGTACACTGAAGCTTTCTTT. The rearrangement uses TRBV20-1 and TRBJ1-1; D is possibly TRBD1 (5 bases). The V gene's germline CDR1 is DFQATT and CDR2 SNEGSKA (reference sequence). The length of the CDR3 is 15 residues. Between the trimmed V and J ends, which lost 3 bases and 3 bases, there was a span of 17 bases.

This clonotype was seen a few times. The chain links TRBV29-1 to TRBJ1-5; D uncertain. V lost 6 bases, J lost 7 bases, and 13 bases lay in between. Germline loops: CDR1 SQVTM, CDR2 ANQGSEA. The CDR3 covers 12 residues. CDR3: CSVGGSRQPQHF. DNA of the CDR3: TGCAGCGTGGGAGGGTCAAGGCAGCCCCAGCATTTT.

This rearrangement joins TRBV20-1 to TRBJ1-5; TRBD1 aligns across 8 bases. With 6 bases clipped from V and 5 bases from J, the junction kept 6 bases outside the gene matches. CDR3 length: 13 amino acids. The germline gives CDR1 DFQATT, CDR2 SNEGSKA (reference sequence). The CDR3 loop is CSARTGSHQPQHF. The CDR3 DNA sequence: TGCAGTGCGAGGACAGGGAGCCATCAGCCCCAGCATTTT.

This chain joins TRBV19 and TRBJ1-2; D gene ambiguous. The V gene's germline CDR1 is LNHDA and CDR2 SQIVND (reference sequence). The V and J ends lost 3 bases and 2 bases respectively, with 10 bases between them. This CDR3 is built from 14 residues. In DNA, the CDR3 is TGTGCCAGTAGTATCTTAGAACGGAACTATGGCTACACCTTC. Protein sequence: CASSILERNYGYTF.

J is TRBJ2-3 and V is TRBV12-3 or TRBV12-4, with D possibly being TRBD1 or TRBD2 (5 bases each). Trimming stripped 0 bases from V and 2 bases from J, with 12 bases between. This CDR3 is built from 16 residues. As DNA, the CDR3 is TGTGCCAGCAGTTTAGCGCTAAGGGACCACACAGATACGCAGTATTTT. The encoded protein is CASSLALRDHTDTQYF.

The CDR3 nucleotides are TGTGCCAGCAGCCCCAGCCGGACTGAAGCTTTCTTT. Its protein is CASSPSRTEAFF. The chain couples TRBV14 to TRBJ1-1; D gene uncertain. The CDR3 runs 12 residues. Trimming shortened V by 4 bases and J by 5 bases, and 8 bases separated the two germline ends. CDR1 SGHDN and CDR2 FVKESK come from the germline V gene.

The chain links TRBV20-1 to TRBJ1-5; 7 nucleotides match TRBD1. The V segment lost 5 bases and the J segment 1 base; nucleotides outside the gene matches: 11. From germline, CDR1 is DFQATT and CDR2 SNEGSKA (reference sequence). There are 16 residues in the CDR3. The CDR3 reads CSAFTSGGLSNQPQHF. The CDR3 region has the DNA TGCAGTGCTTTTACCTCAGGGGGATTGAGCAATCAGCCCCAGCATTTT.

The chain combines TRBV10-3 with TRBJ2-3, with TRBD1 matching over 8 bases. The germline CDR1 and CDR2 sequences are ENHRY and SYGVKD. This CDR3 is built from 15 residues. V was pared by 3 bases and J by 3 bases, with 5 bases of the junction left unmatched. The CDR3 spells CAISDYRGETDTQYF. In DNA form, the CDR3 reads TGTGCCATCAGTGACTACAGGGGGGAGACAGATACGCAGTATTTT.

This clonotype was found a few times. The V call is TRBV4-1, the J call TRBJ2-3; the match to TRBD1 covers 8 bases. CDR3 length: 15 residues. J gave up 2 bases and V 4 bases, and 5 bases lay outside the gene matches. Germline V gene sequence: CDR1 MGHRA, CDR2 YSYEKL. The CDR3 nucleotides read TGCGCCAGCAGCCCGGACAGGGCCCCCACAGATACGCAGTATTTT. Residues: CASSPDRAPTDTQYF.

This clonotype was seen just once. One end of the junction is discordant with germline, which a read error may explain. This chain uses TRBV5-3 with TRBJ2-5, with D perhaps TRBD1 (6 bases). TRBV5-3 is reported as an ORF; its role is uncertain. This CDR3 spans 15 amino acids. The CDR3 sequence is CASSLITGSQETQYF. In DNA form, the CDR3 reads TGTGCCAGCAGCTTGATAACAGGGTCCCAAGAGACCCAGTACTTC.

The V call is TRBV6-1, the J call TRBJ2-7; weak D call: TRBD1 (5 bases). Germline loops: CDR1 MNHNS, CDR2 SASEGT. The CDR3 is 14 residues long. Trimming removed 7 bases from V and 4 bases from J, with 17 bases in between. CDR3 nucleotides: TGTGCCAGCACCACCCAGGGATCTCGGTACGAGCAGTACTTC. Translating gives CASTTQGSRYEQYF.